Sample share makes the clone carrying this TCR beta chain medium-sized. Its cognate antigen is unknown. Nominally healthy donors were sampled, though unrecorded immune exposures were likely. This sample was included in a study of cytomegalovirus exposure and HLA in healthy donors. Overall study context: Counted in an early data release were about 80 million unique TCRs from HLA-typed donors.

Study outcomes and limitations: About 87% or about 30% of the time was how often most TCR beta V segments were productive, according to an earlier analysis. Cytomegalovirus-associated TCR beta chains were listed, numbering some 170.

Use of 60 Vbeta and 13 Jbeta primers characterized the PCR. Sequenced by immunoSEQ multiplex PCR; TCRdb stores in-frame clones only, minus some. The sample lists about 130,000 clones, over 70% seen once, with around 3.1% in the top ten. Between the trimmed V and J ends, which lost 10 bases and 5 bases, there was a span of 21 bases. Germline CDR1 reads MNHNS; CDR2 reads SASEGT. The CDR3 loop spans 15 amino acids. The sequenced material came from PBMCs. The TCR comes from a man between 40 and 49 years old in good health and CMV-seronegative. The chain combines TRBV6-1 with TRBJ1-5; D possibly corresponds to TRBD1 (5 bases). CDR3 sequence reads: CAIQAGPEGYQPQHF. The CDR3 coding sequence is TGTGCCATCCAAGCGGGACCTGAGGGTTATCAGCCCCAGCATTTT.